Each of the 28 T cell receptor beta chains below was sequenced from the same sample in a study of cytomegalovirus exposure and HLA in healthy donors. The PCR ran on 60 Vbeta and 13 Jbeta primers. The data were produced by immunoSEQ multiplex PCR, yet TCRdb's version contains in-frame clones alone and is incomplete. The repertoire has roughly 150,000 clones, 82% of them found once; the top ten carry around 2.6%. The specimen sequenced was PBMCs. The receptors derive from a male donor in good health and CMV-seronegative.

The V and J genes are TRBV7-2 and TRBJ2-3; D is perhaps TRBD2 (5 bases). CDR1 and CDR2 (germline): SGHTA, FQGNSA. V was trimmed by 7 bases and J by 11 bases, leaving 19 bases between them. The CDR3 is 13 residues long. Here the CDR3 DNA reads TGTGCCAGCATCCCTACTAGTTTCCTTGGGCAGTATTTT. Encoded protein: CASIPTSFLGQYF.

This chain uses TRBV30 with TRBJ1-1; D remains unclear. The CDR3 totals 14 residues. Germline V gives CDR1 GTSNPN, CDR2 SVGIG (reference sequence). The ends were cut back, 4 bases at V and 1 base at J, with 13 bases in the middle. CDR3 loop: CAWKESPGNTEAFF. For the CDR3, the DNA is TGTGCCTGGAAAGAATCTCCAGGGAACACTGAAGCTTTCTTT.

V usage is TRBV4-3 and J usage is TRBJ1-4; the D gene is possibly TRBD1 (5 bases). CDR1 and CDR2 from the germline V gene are LGHNA and YSLEER. Trimming pared 1 base from V and 7 bases from J, leaving 13 bases between. The CDR3 is made up of 15 amino acids. The CDR3 DNA follows: TGCGCCAGCAGCCAAGTACTCGGGGGGGTTGAAAAACTGTTTTTT. Protein product: CASSQVLGGVEKLFF.

V and J are TRBV28 and TRBJ2-7; 7 positions agree with TRBD1. The germline CDR1 and CDR2 sequences are MDHEN and SYDVKM. The V segment lost 8 bases and the J segment 5 bases; nucleotides outside the gene matches: 12. There are 14 residues in the CDR3. The CDR3 loop reads CASDTQGLRHEQYF. Written as DNA, the CDR3 is TGTGCCAGCGATACACAGGGGCTGCGCCACGAGCAGTACTTC.

The rearrangement links TRBV27 to TRBJ2-7; TRBD1 aligns across 8 bases. The germline V gene has CDR1 MNHEY and CDR2 SMNVEV (reference sequence). The CDR3 consists of 15 residues. V lost 0 bases and J lost 3; bases outside the gene matches: 4. The CDR3 reads CASSLSTGVFYEQYF. Here the CDR3 DNA reads TGTGCCAGCAGTTTATCGACAGGGGTGTTCTACGAGCAGTACTTC.

The rearrangement joins TRBV19 to TRBJ1-2; 7 bases are a match to TRBD1. V lost 7 bases, J lost 0 bases, and 5 bases stayed unmatched. The CDR3 is 14 residues long. Per the germline V gene, CDR1 is LNHDA and CDR2 is SQIVND (reference sequence). DNA of the CDR3: TGTGCCAGTAAACAGGGGCCTCCTAACTATGGCTACACCTTC. This gives the protein CASKQGPPNYGYTF.

The chain links TRBV5-6 to TRBJ2-3; maybe TRBD1 (6 bases). This CDR3 contains 17 residues. The V end lost 1 base, the J end lost 0 bases, and 15 bases lay between the germline ends. Germline loops: CDR1 SGHDT, CDR2 YYEEEE. In DNA, the CDR3 is TGTGCCAGCAGCTTGACGATTTCAGGGGTAAGCACAGATACGCAGTATTTT. It specifies CASSLTISGVSTDTQYF.

The gene calls are TRBV19 and TRBJ2-7; perhaps TRBD1 as D (7 bases). The CDR3 spans 11 residues. V lost 10 bases, J lost 2 bases, and 9 bases lay in between. Per germline, CDR1 LNHDA and CDR2 SQIVND (reference sequence). The CDR3 bases are TGTGCCACAGGGGGGCCCTACGAGCAGTACTTC. This sequence encodes CATGGPYEQYF.

Concerning this clone: The junction and the germline gene differ at one end; a read error may be behind it. The V gene is TRBV6-5, the J gene TRBJ1-2; D unclear. Germline assignment: CDR1 MNHEY and CDR2 SVGAGI. The CDR3 extends over 12 amino acids. The CDR3 coding sequence is TGTGCCAGCAGTCGTATGAAACGGGAGCCTGTCTTC. Translating gives CASSRMKREPVF.

The chain combines TRBV9 with TRBJ1-1, with TRBD1 matching 8 bases. V shed 0 bases and J 1 base; nucleotides not matched to a gene: 5. CDR1 SGDLS and CDR2 YYNGEE come from the germline V gene. CDR3 size: 16 residues. CDR3 residues: CASSVGPGGANTEAFF. The CDR3 DNA reads as TGTGCCAGCAGCGTAGGGCCAGGGGGCGCGAACACTGAAGCTTTCTTT. The full variable domain, with the rest looked up from reference TRBV9 and TRBJ1-1, is DSGVTQTPKHLITATGQRVTLRCSPRSGDLSVYWYQQSLDQGLQFLIQYYNGEERAKGNILERFSAQQFPDLHSELNLSSLELGDSALYFCASSVGPGGANTEAFFGQGTRLTVV.

The chain recombines TRBV7-9 with TRBJ2-7, with D possibly matching TRBD2 (6 bases). Germline V gives CDR1 SEHNR, CDR2 FQNEAQ (reference sequence). The germline V and J ends were trimmed by 1 base and 6 bases, with 10 bases remaining between them. The CDR3 totals 13 residues. The CDR3 DNA is TGTGCCAGCAGCTTAGATGGGGGAGGCGAGCAGTACTTC. It yields the protein CASSLDGGGEQYF.

The chain couples TRBV7-2 to TRBJ2-7, with D possibly matching TRBD2 (6 bases). This CDR3 is built from 15 residues. V lost 4 bases to trimming and J lost 3 bases, with 16 bases between them. Germline CDR1 reads SGHTA; CDR2 reads FQGNSA. DNA of the CDR3: TGTGCCAGCAGCTCGACGGGGGAGAGCGTCTACGAGCAGTACTTC. Amino acids: CASSSTGESVYEQYF.

The J gene is TRBJ2-7, the V gene TRBV19; 10 bases agree with TRBD2. CDR1 and CDR2 (germline): LNHDA, SQIVND (reference sequence). There are 16 residues in the CDR3. Trimming took 8 bases from V and 3 from J; bases not matched to a gene: 13. The CDR3 DNA follows: TGTGCCAGTTCGGAAACCGGGACTAGCGCATTCTACGAGCAGTACTTC. Residues: CASSETGTSAFYEQYF.

J is TRBJ2-1 and V is TRBV7-9; TRBD1 is a possible D gene (6 bases). Trimming took off 1 base at V and 6 bases at J, with 13 bases between the two ends. The germline CDR1 and CDR2 sequences are SEHNR and FQNEAQ (reference sequence). CDR3 length: 15 residues. The CDR3 region is CASSLVPGVFNEQFF. CDR3 DNA sequence: TGTGCCAGCAGCTTAGTTCCAGGGGTTTTCAATGAGCAGTTCTTC. The full variable domain, in which reference TRBV7-9 and TRBJ2-1 provide the parts outside the CDR3, is DTGVSQNPRHKITKRGQNVTFRCDPISEHNRLYWYRQTLGQGPEFLTYFQNEAQLEKSRLLSDRFSAERPKGSFSTLEIQRTEQGDSAMYLCASSLVPGVFNEQFFGPGTRLTVL.

This clone came up a few times. As DNA, the CDR3 is TGTGCCAGCAGCTTGGCCGGCCCTTGGGGACAGGGCGGCTACACCTTC. Translation gives CASSLAGPWGQGGYTF. The J gene is TRBJ1-2, the V gene TRBV5-6; 9 bases line up with TRBD1. The CDR3 is 16 amino acids. V gave up 0 bases and J gave up 8 bases; unmatched junction bases: 11. Germline CDR1 and CDR2: SGHDT and YYEEEE. Drawing the rest from reference TRBV5-6 and TRBJ1-2, the complete variable domain is DAGVTQSPTHLIKTRGQQVTLRCSPKSGHDTVSWYQQALGQGPQFIFQYYEEEERQRGNFPDRFSGHQFPNYSSELNVNALLLGDSALYLCASSLAGPWGQGGYTFGSGTRLTVV.

The CDR3 DNA reads as TGTGCCAGCAGTTTAGAGTCGGTAGCGGTCCCCTATGGGAATGAGCAGTTCTTC. Protein: CASSLESVAVPYGNEQFF. The V gene is TRBV28, the J gene TRBJ2-1, with D possibly TRBD2 on 6 matching bases. V was clipped by 2 bases and J by 7 bases, with 24 bases between them. Germline V gene sequence: CDR1 MDHEN, CDR2 SYDVKM. This CDR3 is 18 amino acids long.

This rearrangement joins TRBV6-5 to TRBJ1-4; D uncertain. V shed 0 bases and J shed 5 bases, with 13 bases lying between them. The CDR3 runs to 16 residues. Germline V gives CDR1 MNHEY, CDR2 SVGAGI. CDR3 coding DNA: TGTGCCAGCAGTTACTCGCAATGGGGAGGGAATGAAAAACTGTTTTTT. The encoded protein is CASSYSQWGGNEKLFF.

V gene TRBV7-2 combines with J gene TRBJ2-3; the D gene is possibly TRBD2 (5 bases). This CDR3 spans 14 amino acids. Germline CDR1 and CDR2: SGHTA and FQGNSA. V gave up 0 bases and J gave up 7 bases, with 11 bases separating them. The CDR3 bases are TGTGCCAGCAGCTTAGCGGGAGATTATAATACGCAGTATTTT. As protein: CASSLAGDYNTQYF.

This clone has just a few counts. The junction differs from germline at one of its ends, possibly a read error. The chain is built from TRBV6-5 and TRBJ2-7; 10 nucleotides line up with TRBD1. The CDR3 is 16 amino acids. Germline V gene lookup returns CDR1 MNHEY and CDR2 SVGAGI. CDR3 coding DNA: TGTGCCAGCAGTTACTTGGGACAGGGGATTTACTACGCGCAGTACTTC. It is translated as CASSYLGQGIYYAQYF.

V gene TRBV28 combines with J gene TRBJ2-3; D not certain. CDR3 size: 12 residues. CDR1 is MDHEN, CDR2 SYDVKM, per germline. Trimming left V 5 bases short and J 3 bases short, with 6 bases between. CDR3 protein: CASSPRTDTQYF. In DNA, the CDR3 is TGTGCCAGCAGTCCCCGTACAGATACGCAGTATTTT.

This clone has only a few counts. The rearrangement uses TRBV4-1 and TRBJ2-1; the D is unclear. CDR3 length: 13 residues. Germline assignment: CDR1 MGHRA and CDR2 YSYEKL. Trimming took 3 bases from V and 4 from J, leaving 7 bases between them. CDR3 coding DNA: TGCGCCAGCAGCCAGAGGCGGTACAATGAGCAGTTCTTC. It translates to CASSQRRYNEQFF.

The chain joins TRBV5-1 to TRBJ1-4; D is unclear. The CDR3 totals 17 residues. The germline CDR1 and CDR2 sequences are SGHRS and YFSETQ. V lost 4 bases and J lost 7, with 23 bases in between. The CDR3 here is CASSPAGPSSWAEKLFF. CDR3 nucleotide sequence: TGCGCCAGCAGCCCCGCAGGTCCCTCTTCTTGGGCTGAAAAACTGTTTTTT.

The chain employs TRBV2 and TRBJ2-7; D is uncertain. Germline V CDR1 and CDR2: SNHLY, FYNNEI. CDR3 size: 13 residues. V was pared by 0 bases and J by 4 bases, with 7 bases between. DNA for the CDR3: TGTGCCAGCAGTGAAGCGCGACTGTACGAGCAGTACTTC. Amino acids: CASSEARLYEQYF.

V usage is TRBV10-3 and J usage is TRBJ2-1; D ambiguous. There are 12 residues in the CDR3. V was clipped by 4 bases and J by 4 bases, with 5 bases between them. CDR1 is ENHRY, CDR2 SYGVKD, per germline. In DNA form, the CDR3 reads TGTGCCATCAGTGTTAGTTACAATGAGCAGTTCTTC. It yields the protein CAISVSYNEQFF.

The rearrangement links TRBV12-5 to TRBJ2-2, with TRBD1 matching 7 bases. Germline V gene data show CDR1 as LGHNT and CDR2 as FRNRAP. V gave up 5 bases and J gave up 7 bases; unmatched junction bases: 1. CDR3 length equals 12 residues. The CDR3 region is CASGGTVGELFF. CDR3 DNA: TGTGCTAGTGGTGGGACAGTCGGGGAGCTGTTTTTT. Based on the CDR3 plus reference TRBV12-5 and TRBJ2-2, the full variable domain is DARVTQTPRHKVTEMGQEVTMRCQPILGHNTVFWYRQTMMQGLELLAYFRNRAPLDDSGMPKDRFSAEMPDATLATLKIQPSEPRDSAVYFCASGGTVGELFFGEGSRLTVL.

V usage is TRBV30 and J usage is TRBJ2-3; no clear D. Per germline, CDR1 GTSNPN and CDR2 SVGIG (reference sequence). This CDR3 spans 15 amino acids. V lost 1 base and J lost 1, with 12 bases in between. The DNA of the CDR3 is TGTGCCTGGAGTGCACTCTCGGTGGGCACAGATACGCAGTATTTT. Translated: CAWSALSVGTDTQYF. Supplemented by reference TRBV30 and TRBJ2-3, the full variable domain reads SQTIHQWPATLVQPVGSPLSLECTVEGTSNPNLYWYRQAAGRGLQLLFYSVGIGQISSEVPQNLSASRPQDRQFILSSKKLLLSDSGFYLCAWSALSVGTDTQYFGPGTRLTVL.

The chain links TRBV6-5 to TRBJ2-7; D remains unclear. Trimming pared 5 bases from V and 0 bases from J, leaving 14 bases between. Germline assignment: CDR1 MNHEY and CDR2 SVGAGI. This CDR3 is 15 amino acids long. This CDR3 reads CASSPHELSSYEQYF. In nucleotides, the CDR3 is TGTGCCAGCAGTCCCCACGAGTTGAGCTCCTACGAGCAGTACTTC.

The J gene is TRBJ2-7, the V gene TRBV4-3, with D perhaps matching TRBD2 (5 bases). This CDR3 is built from 14 residues. The germline CDR1 and CDR2 sequences are LGHNA and YSLEER. V lost 1 base and J 4 bases, leaving 11 bases between the germline ends. The CDR3 nucleotides are TGCGCCAGCAGCCAAGGAGAGGGCCGGTACGAGCAGTACTTC. Encoded protein: CASSQGEGRYEQYF.